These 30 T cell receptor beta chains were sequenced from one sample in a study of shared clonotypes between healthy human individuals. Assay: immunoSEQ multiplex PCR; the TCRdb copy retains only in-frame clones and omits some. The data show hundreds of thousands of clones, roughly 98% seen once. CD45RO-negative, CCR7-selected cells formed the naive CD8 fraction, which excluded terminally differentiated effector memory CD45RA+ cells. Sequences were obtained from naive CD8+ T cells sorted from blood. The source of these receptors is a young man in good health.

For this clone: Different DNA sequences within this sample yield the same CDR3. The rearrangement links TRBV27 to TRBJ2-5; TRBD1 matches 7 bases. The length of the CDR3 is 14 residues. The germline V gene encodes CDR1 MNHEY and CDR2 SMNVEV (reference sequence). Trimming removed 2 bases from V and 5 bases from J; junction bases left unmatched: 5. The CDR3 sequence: CASSLLGTEETQYF. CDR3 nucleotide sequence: TGTGCCAGCAGTTTACTGGGGACAGAGGAGACCCAGTACTTC.

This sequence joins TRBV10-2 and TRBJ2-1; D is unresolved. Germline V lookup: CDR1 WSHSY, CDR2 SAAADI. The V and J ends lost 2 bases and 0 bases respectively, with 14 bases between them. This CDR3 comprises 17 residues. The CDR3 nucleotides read TGCGCCAGCAGTGAGGAGGCAGCCCCCGTCTCCTACAATGAGCAGTTCTTC. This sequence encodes CASSEEAAPVSYNEQFF.

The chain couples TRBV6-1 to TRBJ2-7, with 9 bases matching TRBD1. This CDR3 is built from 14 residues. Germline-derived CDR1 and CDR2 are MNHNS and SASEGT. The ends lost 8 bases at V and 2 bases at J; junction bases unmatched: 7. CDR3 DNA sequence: TGTGCCAGCCCGGGACAGGGAGGGCCCTACGAGCAGTACTTC. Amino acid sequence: CASPGQGGPYEQYF.

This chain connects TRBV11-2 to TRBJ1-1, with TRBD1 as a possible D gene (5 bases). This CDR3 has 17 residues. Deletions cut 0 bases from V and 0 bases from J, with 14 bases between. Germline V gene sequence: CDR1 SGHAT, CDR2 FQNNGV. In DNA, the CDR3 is TGTGCCAGCAGCTTAGATCAGGACACCGGGATGAACACTGAAGCTTTCTTT. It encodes CASSLDQDTGMNTEAFF.

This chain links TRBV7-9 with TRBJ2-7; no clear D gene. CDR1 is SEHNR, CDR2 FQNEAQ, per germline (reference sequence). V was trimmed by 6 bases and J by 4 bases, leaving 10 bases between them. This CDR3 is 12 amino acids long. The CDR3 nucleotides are TGTGCCAGCAGAGACGAAACATACGAGCAGTACTTC. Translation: CASRDETYEQYF. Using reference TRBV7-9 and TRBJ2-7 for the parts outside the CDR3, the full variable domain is DTGVSQNPRHKITKRGQNVTFRCDPISEHNRLYWYRQTLGQGPEFLTYFQNEAQLEKSRLLSDRFSAERPKGSFSTLEIQRTEQGDSAMYLCASRDETYEQYFGPGTRLTVT.

The CDR3 loop is CASSESTYEQYF. The DNA of the CDR3 is TGCGCCAGCAGTGAAAGTACCTACGAGCAGTACTTC. The chain recombines TRBV10-2 with TRBJ2-7; D is unresolved. Germline V gives CDR1 WSHSY, CDR2 SAAADI. The CDR3 runs 12 residues. V was shortened by 3 bases and J by 2 bases, with 5 bases between the two germline ends.

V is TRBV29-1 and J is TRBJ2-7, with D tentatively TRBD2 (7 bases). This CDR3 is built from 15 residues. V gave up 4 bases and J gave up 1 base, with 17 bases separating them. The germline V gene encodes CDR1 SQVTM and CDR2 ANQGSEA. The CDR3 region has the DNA TGCAGCGTTGTCGGACTAGGGCAGGGGTCCTACGAGCAGTACTTC. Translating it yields CSVVGLGQGSYEQYF.

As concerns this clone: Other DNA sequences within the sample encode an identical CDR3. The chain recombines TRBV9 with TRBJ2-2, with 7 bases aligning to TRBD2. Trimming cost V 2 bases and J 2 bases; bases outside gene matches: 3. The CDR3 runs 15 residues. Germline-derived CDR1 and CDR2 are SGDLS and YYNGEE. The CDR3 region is CASSVGTTNTGELFF. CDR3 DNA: TGTGCCAGCAGCGTCGGGACTACTAACACCGGGGAGCTGTTTTTT.

The CDR3 loop reads CAISEGFPYNEQFF. DNA for the CDR3: TGTGCCATCAGTGAAGGATTCCCCTACAATGAGCAGTTCTTC. The chain carries TRBV10-3 and TRBJ2-1, with D uncertain. CDR3 length: 14 residues. Trimming left V 3 bases short and J 2 bases short, with 8 bases between. CDR1 and CDR2 from the germline V gene are ENHRY and SYGVKD.

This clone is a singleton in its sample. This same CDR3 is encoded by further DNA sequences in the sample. CDR3 amino acids: CSARGTYEQYF. The CDR3, as DNA: TGCAGTGCACGAGGCACCTACGAGCAGTACTTC. The chain uses TRBV20-1 and TRBJ2-7; D is unclear. Germline V CDR1 and CDR2: DFQATT, SNEGSKA (reference sequence). CDR3 length equals 11 residues. V lost 6 bases and J lost 2, with 8 bases in between.

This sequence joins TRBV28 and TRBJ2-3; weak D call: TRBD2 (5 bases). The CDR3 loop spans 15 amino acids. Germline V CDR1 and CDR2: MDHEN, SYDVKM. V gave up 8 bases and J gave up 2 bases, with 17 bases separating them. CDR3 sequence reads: CASSSRGSATDTQYF. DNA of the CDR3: TGTGCCAGCTCCTCCCGGGGTAGCGCCACAGATACGCAGTATTTT.

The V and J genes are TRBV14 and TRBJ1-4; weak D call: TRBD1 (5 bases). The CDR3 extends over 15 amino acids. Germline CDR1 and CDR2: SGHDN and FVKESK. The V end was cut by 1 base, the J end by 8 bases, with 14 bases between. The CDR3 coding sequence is TGTGCCAGCAGCCAAGGACAGCTCAAGTGGGAAAAACTGTTTTTT. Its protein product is CASSQGQLKWEKLFF.

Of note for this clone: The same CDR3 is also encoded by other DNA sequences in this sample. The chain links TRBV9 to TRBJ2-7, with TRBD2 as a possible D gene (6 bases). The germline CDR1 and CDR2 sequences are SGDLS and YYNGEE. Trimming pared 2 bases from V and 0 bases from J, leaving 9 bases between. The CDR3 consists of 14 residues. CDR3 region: CASSVGAGSYEQYF. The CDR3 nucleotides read TGTGCCAGCAGCGTCGGAGCGGGCTCCTACGAGCAGTACTTC.

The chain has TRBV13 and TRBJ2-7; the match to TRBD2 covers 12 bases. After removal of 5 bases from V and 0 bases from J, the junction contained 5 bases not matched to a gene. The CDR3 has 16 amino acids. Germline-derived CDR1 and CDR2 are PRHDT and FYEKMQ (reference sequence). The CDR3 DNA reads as TGTGCCAGCAGCCCCTGGACTAGCGGGATCTCCTACGAGCAGTACTTC. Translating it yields CASSPWTSGISYEQYF.

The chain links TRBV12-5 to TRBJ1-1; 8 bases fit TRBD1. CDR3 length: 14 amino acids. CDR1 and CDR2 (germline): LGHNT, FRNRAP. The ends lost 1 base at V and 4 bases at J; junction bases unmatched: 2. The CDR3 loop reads CASGLGQGITEAFF. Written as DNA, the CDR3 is TGTGCTAGTGGTTTGGGACAGGGGATCACTGAAGCTTTCTTT. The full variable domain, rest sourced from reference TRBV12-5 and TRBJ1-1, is DARVTQTPRHKVTEMGQEVTMRCQPILGHNTVFWYRQTMMQGLELLAYFRNRAPLDDSGMPKDRFSAEMPDATLATLKIQPSEPRDSAVYFCASGLGQGITEAFFGQGTRLTVV.

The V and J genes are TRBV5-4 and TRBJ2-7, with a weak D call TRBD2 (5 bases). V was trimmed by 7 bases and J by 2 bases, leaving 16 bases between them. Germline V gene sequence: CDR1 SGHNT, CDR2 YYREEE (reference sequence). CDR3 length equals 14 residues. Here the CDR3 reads CASGSLGDPYEQYF. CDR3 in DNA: TGTGCCAGCGGCTCCCTGGGAGATCCCTACGAGCAGTACTTC.

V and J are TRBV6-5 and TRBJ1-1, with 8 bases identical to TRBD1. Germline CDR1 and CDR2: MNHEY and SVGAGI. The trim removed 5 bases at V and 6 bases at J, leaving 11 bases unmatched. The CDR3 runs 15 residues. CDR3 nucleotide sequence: TGTGCCAGCAGTCATCGAGGACAGGGCTTCCCTGAAGCTTTCTTT. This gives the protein CASSHRGQGFPEAFF.

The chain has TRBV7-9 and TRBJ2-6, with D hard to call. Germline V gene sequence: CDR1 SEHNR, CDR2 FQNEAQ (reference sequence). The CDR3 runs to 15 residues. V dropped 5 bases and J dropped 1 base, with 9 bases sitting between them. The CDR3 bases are TGTGCCAGCAGCGTGCTAGGATCTGGGGCCAACGTCCTGACTTTC. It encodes CASSVLGSGANVLTF.

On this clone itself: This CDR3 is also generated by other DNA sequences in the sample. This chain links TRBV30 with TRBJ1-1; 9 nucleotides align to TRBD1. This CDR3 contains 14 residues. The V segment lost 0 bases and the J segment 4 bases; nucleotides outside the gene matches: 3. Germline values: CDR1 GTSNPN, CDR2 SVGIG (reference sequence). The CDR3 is CAWSVGQGTTEAFF. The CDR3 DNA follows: TGTGCCTGGAGTGTAGGACAGGGGACCACTGAAGCTTTCTTT.

CDR3 nucleotides: TGTGCCTGGAGTCGACAGTACACTGAAGCTTTCTTT. As protein: CAWSRQYTEAFF. The rearrangement uses TRBV30 and TRBJ1-1; tentatively, D is TRBD1 (5 bases). V shed 2 bases and J shed 3 bases, with 7 bases lying between them. The germline gives CDR1 GTSNPN, CDR2 SVGIG (reference sequence). This CDR3 is built from 12 residues.

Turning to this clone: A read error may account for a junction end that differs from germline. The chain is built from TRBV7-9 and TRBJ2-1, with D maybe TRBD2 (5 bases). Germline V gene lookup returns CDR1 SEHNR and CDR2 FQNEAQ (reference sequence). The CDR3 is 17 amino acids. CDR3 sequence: CASSIALAGAPYNEQFF. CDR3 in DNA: TGTGCCAGCAGCATAGCTTTGGCGGGTGCCCCCTACAATGAGCAGTTCTTC.

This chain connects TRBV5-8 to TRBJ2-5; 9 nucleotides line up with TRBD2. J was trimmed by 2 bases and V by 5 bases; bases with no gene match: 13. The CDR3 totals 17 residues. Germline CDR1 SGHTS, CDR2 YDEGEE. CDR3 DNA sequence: TGTGCCAGCAGAGCGGGAATAACTGCGGGAGGGCAAGAGACCCAGTACTTC. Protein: CASRAGITAGGQETQYF.

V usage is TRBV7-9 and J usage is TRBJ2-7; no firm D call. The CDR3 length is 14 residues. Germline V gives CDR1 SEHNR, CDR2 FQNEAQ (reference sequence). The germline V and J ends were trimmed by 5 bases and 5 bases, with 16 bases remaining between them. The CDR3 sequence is CASSPPGRSHEQYF. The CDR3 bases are TGTGCCAGCAGCCCCCCGGGCAGGAGTCACGAGCAGTACTTC.

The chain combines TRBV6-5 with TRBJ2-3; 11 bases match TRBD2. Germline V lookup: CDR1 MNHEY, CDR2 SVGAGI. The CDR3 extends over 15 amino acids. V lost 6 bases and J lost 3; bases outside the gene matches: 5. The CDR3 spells CASSKTSGITDTQYF. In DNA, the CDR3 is TGTGCCAGCAGCAAGACTAGCGGGATTACAGATACGCAGTATTTT.

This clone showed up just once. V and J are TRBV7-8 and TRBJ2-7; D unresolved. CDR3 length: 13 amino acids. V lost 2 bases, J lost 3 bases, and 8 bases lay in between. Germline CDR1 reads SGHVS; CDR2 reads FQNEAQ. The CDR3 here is CASSLNRIYEQYF. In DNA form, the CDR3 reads TGTGCCAGCAGCTTAAACCGGATCTACGAGCAGTACTTC.

The CDR3 DNA is TGTGCCAGCAGCTACGACCGGGGGCAGCCGCACCCCGGGGAGCTGTTTTTT. Residues: CASSYDRGQPHPGELFF. This chain connects TRBV5-4 to TRBJ2-2, with D perhaps TRBD1 or TRBD2 (6 bases each). In germline, CDR1 is SGHNT, CDR2 YYREEE (reference sequence). Trimming stripped 3 bases from V and 6 bases from J, with 21 bases between. This CDR3 contains 17 residues.

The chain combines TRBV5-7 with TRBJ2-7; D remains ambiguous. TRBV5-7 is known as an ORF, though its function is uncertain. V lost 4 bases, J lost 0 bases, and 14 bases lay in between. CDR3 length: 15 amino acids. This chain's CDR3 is CASSARPYLSYEQYF. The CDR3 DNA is TGTGCCAGCAGCGCCAGACCATATCTCTCCTACGAGCAGTACTTC.

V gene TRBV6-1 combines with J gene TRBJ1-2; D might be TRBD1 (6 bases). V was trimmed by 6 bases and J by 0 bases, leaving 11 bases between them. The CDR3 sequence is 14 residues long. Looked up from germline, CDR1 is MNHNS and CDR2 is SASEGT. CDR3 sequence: CASSRGEANYGYTF. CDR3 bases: TGTGCCAGCAGCAGGGGTGAAGCTAACTATGGCTACACCTTC.

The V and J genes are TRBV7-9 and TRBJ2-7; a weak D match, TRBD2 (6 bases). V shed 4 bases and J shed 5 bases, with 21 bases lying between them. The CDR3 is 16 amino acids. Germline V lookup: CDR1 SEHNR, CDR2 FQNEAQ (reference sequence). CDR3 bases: TGTGCCAGCAGCTCCCCCACGGTCACTAGCTCACACGAGCAGTACTTC. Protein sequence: CASSSPTVTSSHEQYF.

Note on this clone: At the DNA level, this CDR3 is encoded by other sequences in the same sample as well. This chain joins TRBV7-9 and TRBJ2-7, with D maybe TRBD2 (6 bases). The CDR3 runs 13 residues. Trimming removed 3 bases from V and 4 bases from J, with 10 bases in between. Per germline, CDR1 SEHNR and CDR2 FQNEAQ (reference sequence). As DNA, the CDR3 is TGTGCCAGCAGCTTGGTTAGCGGATACGAGCAGTACTTC. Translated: CASSLVSGYEQYF. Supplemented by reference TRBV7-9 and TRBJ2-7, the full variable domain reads DTGVSQNPRHKITKRGQNVTFRCDPISEHNRLYWYRQTLGQGPEFLTYFQNEAQLEKSRLLSDRFSAERPKGSFSTLEIQRTEQGDSAMYLCASSLVSGYEQYFGPGTRLTVT.